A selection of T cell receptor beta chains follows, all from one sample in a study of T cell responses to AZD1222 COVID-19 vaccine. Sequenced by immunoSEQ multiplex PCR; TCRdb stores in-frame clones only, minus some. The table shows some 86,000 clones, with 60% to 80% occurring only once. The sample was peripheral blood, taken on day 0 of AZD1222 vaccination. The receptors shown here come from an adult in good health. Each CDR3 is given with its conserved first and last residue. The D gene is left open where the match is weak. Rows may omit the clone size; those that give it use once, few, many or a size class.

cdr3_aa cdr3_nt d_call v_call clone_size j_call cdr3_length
CASSLWGSISYEQYF TGCGCCAGCAGCTTGTGGGGGAGTATCTCCTACGAGCAGTACTTC NA TRBV5-1 NA TRBJ2-7 15
CAISPEQGATQYF TGTGCCATCAGTCCAGAACAGGGGGCTACGCAGTATTTT TRBD1 TRBV10-3 few TRBJ2-3 13
CASSLSRRVGNDGYTF TGTGCCAGCAGTCTCAGCCGGCGGGTGGGTAACGATGGCTACACCTTC NA TRBV2 NA TRBJ1-2 16
CSVDPRTFSGSTEDTQYF TGCAGCGTTGATCCGAGAACCTTTAGCGGGAGCACGGAAGATACGCAGTATTTT TRBD2 TRBV29-1 NA TRBJ2-3 18
CASLEPPVHEQYF TGTGCCAGCCTGGAGCCCCCGGTCCACGAGCAGTACTTC NA TRBV6-5 once TRBJ2-7 13
CASRAGGVIYGYTF TGTGCCAGCAGGGCAGGGGGTGTCATCTATGGCTACACCTTC TRBD1 TRBV5-4 few TRBJ1-2 14
CASARGLASRYNEQFF TGTGCTAGTGCCCGAGGTCTTGCTAGTCGCTACAATGAGCAGTTCTTC NA TRBV12-5 NA TRBJ2-1 16
CASSDERGGGTQYF TGTGCCAGCAGCGACGAAAGGGGCGGAGGTACGCAGTATTTT NA TRBV9 once TRBJ2-3 14
CASSPMNYEQYF TGTGCCAGCAGTCCAATGAACTACGAGCAGTACTTC NA TRBV6-6 few TRBJ2-7 12
CASSAESDIYSNQPQHF TGTGCCAGCAGCGCAGAGTCTGACATATATAGCAATCAGCCCCAGCATTTT NA TRBV7-9 once TRBJ1-5 17
CATSRDGTGNQPQHF TGTGCCACCAGCAGAGATGGGACAGGCAATCAGCCCCAGCATTTT TRBD1 TRBV15 few TRBJ1-5 15
CASSNWGSHNEKLFF TGCGCCAGCAGCAACTGGGGCAGCCATAATGAAAAACTGTTTTTT NA TRBV5-1 NA TRBJ1-4 15
CASSFSVGQTYEQYF TGTGCCAGCAGCTTTAGTGTAGGACAAACATACGAGCAGTACTTC NA TRBV7-9 NA TRBJ2-7 15
CASSLGGLAGHNEQFF TGTGCCAGCAGTTTAGGGGGACTAGCGGGTCACAATGAGCAGTTCTTC TRBD2 TRBV9 few TRBJ2-1 16
CASSVRDYTDTQYF TGTGCCAGCAGCGTACGAGACTACACAGATACGCAGTATTTT NA TRBV9 NA TRBJ2-3 14
CASSLAYDEQFF TGTGCCAGCAGCTTAGCTTATGATGAGCAGTTCTTC NA TRBV11-2 NA TRBJ2-1 12
CASSLKGDSNQPQHF TGTGCCAGCAGTCTTAAAGGGGATAGCAATCAGCCCCAGCATTTT NA TRBV6-5 NA TRBJ1-5 15
CASSQSPDTQYF TGTGCCAGCAGCCAAAGTCCCGATACGCAGTATTTT NA TRBV4-2 NA TRBJ2-3 12
CASSRVHGREEQYF TGTGCCAGTAGTAGGGTCCATGGACGGGAAGAGCAGTACTTC NA TRBV19 NA TRBJ2-7 14
CASSLRGAGTDTQYF TGTGCCAGCAGCTTGCGGGGGGCCGGCACAGATACGCAGTATTTT NA TRBV5-4 NA TRBJ2-3 15
CASNPEIGLDEQFF TGTGCCAGCAATCCGGAGATCGGGTTGGATGAGCAGTTCTTC NA TRBV5-4 NA TRBJ2-1 14
CASSNPGDKNIQYF TGTGCCAGTAGTAATCCAGGGGACAAAAACATTCAGTACTTC NA TRBV19 NA TRBJ2-4 14